The 4 T cell receptor beta chains below come from one sample, sequenced in a study of shared clonotypes between healthy human individuals. Naive CD8 populations comprised CD45RO-negative cells positively selected for CCR7, excluding terminally differentiated effector memory CD45RA+ cells. Method: immunoSEQ multiplex PCR; TCRdb's copy keeps in-frame clones and lacks some. The sample lists hundreds of thousands of clones, 95% to 98% occurring once. Sequenced sample: naive CD8+ T cells sorted from blood. The origin of the receptors is a man aged 30 to 45 in good health.

The chain has TRBV13 and TRBJ2-7; 7 positions agree with TRBD2. Germline V CDR1 and CDR2: PRHDT, FYEKMQ (reference sequence). The CDR3 has 16 residues. Trimming at V came to 1 base and at J to 0 bases, leaving 6 bases not matched to a gene. This CDR3 reads CASSLESSGNSYEQYF. The CDR3 DNA reads TGTGCCAGCAGCTTAGAGTCTAGCGGTAACTCCTACGAGCAGTACTTC.

The chain couples TRBV2 to TRBJ1-1; 9 bases are a match to TRBD1. CDR3 size: 13 residues. Germline CDR1 SNHLY, CDR2 FYNNEI. The CDR3 DNA is TGTGTACCACGGGACAGGGTAAACACTGAAGCTTTCTTT. Its translation is CVPRDRVNTEAFF.

The chain carries TRBV7-9 and TRBJ2-5, with D uncertain. Germline CDR1 is SEHNR and CDR2 is FQNEAQ (reference sequence). The CDR3 has 13 amino acids. Trimming shortened V by 4 bases and J by 3 bases, and 9 bases separated the two germline ends. The CDR3 DNA sequence: TGTGCCAGCAGCTCCCCCTCCAAAGAGACCCAGTACTTC. It specifies CASSSPSKETQYF.

The V gene is TRBV6-6, the J gene TRBJ1-5, with D unresolved. Trimming left V 4 bases short and J 3 bases short, with 7 bases between. The CDR3 is 13 residues long. Germline CDR1 reads MNHNY; CDR2 reads SVGAGI (reference sequence). CDR3 in amino acids: CASSWGINQPQHF. In nucleotides, the CDR3 is TGTGCCAGCAGTTGGGGTATCAATCAGCCCCAGCATTTT.